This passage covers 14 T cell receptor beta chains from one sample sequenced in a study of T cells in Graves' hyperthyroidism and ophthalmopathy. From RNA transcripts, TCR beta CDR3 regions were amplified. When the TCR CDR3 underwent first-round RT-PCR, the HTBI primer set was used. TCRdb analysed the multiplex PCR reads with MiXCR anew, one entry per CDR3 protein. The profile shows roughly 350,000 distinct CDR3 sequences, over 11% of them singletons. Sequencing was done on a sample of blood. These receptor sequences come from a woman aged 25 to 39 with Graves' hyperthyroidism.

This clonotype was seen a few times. The CDR3 DNA sequence: TGCAGTGCCGCCGGGGGGGGACGATCAGAGACCCAGTACTTC. Translation: CSAAGGGRSETQYF. The chain has TRBV20-1 and TRBJ2-5; TRBD2 matches 8 bases. There are 14 residues in the CDR3. The germline V gene has CDR1 DFQATT and CDR2 SNEGSKA (reference sequence). J gave up 4 bases and V 6 bases, and 10 bases lay outside the gene matches.

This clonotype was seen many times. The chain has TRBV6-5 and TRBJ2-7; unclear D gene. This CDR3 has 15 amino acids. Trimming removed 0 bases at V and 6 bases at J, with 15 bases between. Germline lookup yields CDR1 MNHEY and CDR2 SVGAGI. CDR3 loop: CASSYSFLRRIEQYF. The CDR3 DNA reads TGTGCCAGCAGTTACTCGTTTCTTCGGCGCATCGAGCAGTACTTC.

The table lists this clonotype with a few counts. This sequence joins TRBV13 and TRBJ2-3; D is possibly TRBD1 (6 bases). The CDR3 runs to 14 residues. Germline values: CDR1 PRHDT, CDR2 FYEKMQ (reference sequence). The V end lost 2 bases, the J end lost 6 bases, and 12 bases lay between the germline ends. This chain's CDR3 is CASSLRTVRDTQYF. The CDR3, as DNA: TGTGCCAGCAGCTTAAGGACAGTACGGGATACGCAGTATTTT.

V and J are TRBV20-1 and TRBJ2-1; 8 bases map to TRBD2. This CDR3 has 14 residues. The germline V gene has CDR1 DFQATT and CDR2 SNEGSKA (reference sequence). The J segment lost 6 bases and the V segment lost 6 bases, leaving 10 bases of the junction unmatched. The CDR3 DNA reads TGCAGTGCGGTGGCGGGAGGTTTATGCAATGAGCAGTTCTTC. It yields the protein CSAVAGGLCNEQFF.

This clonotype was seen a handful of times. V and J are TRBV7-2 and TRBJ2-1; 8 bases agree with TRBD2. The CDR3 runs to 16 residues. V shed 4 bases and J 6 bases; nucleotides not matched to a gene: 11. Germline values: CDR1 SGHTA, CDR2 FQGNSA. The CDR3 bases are TGTGCCAGCAGCTCCGCCGGGACTAGGGGGGGCAATGAGCAGTTCTTC. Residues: CASSSAGTRGGNEQFF. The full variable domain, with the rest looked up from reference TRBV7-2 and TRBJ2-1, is GAGVSQSPSNKVTEKGKDVELRCDPISGHTALYWYRQSLGQGLEFLIYFQGNSAPDKSGLPSDRFSAERTGGSVSTLTIQRTQQEDSAVYLCASSSAGTRGGNEQFFGPGTRLTVL.

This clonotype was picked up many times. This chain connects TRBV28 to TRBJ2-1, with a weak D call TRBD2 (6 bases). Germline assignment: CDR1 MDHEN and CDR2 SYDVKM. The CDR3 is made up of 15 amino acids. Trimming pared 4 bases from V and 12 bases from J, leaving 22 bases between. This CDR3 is CASSSPTLAPDGQFF. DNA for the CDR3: TGTGCCAGCAGTTCACCCACCCTAGCGCCCGATGGGCAGTTCTTC.

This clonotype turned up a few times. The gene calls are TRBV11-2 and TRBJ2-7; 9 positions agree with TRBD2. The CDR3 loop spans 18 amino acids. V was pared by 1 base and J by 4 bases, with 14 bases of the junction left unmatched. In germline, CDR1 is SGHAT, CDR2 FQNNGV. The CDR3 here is CASSLGRGGGRAAYEQYF. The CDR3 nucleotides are TGTGCCAGCAGCTTAGGCCGGGGCGGCGGGAGGGCCGCTTACGAGCAGTACTTC.

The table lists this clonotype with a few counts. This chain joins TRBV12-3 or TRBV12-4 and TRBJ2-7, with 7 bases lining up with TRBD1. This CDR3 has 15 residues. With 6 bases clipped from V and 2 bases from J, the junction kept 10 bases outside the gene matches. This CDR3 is CASSPQGKPTYEQYF. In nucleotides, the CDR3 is TGTGCCAGCAGCCCACAGGGGAAACCCACCTACGAGCAGTACTTC.

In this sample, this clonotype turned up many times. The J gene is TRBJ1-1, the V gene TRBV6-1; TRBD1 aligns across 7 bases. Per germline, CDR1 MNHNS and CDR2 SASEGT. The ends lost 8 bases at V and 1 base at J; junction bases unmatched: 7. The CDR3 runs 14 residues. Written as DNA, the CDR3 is TGTGCCAGCCGGACAGGTGAGACGAACACTGAAGCTTTCTTT. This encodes CASRTGETNTEAFF.

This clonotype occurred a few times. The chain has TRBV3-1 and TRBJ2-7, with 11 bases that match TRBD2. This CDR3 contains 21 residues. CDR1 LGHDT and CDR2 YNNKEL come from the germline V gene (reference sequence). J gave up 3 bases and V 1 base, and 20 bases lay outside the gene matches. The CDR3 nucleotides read TGTGCCAGCAGCCAAGGTTCCTCAACTAGCGGGAGATGGTATTCGGGCTACGAGCAGTACTTC. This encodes CASSQGSSTSGRWYSGYEQYF.

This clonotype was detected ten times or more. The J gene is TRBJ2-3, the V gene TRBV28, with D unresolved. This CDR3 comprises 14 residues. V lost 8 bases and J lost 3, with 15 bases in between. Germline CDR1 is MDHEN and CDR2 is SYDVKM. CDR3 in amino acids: CASAQTDTTDTQYF. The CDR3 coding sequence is TGTGCCAGCGCCCAAACAGACACGACAGATACGCAGTATTTT.

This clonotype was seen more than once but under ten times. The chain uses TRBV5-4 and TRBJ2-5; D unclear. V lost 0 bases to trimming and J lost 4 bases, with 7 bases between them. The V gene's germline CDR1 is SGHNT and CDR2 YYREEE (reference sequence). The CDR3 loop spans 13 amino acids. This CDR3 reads CASSLVASETQYF. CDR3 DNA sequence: TGTGCCAGCAGCTTGGTTGCCTCAGAGACCCAGTACTTC.

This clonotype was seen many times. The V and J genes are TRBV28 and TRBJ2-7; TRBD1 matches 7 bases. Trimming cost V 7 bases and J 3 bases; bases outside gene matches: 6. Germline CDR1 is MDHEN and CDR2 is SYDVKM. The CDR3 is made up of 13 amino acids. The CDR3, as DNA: TGTGCCAGCACCTTGGGGGACAGCTACGAGCAGTACTTC. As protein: CASTLGDSYEQYF.

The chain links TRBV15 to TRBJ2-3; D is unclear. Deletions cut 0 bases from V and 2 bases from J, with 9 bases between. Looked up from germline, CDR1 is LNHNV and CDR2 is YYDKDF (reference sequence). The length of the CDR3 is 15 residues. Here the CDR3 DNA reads TGTGCCACCAGCAGAGATCGGGCCCACACAGATACGCAGTATTTT. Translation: CATSRDRAHTDTQYF.